The present TCR beta chain was sequenced within a study of shared clonotypes between healthy human individuals. In this sample, this clone turned up once. The authors loaded roughly 200 ng DNA, 30,000 to 35,000 T cell genomes, into sorted-subset replicate PCRs. This table comes from immunoSEQ multiplex PCR, and its TCRdb copy is limited to in-frame clones, with some not included. The repertoire holds over a million clones, with about 80% as singletons. The CDR3 contains 14 residues. The germline V gene encodes CDR1 MDHEN and CDR2 SYDVKM. V was cut by 8 bases and J by 6 bases, with 18 bases left in between.

This clonotype originated in a man aged 18 to 30 in good health. Some clones in this sample may be carry-over from other donors' samples. The source material was memory CD4+ T cells from PBMCs. Regarding subset: CD45RA-negative fraction. V and J are TRBV28 and TRBJ2-3; D is undetermined. The chain's CDR3 is CASQPGLGTDTQYF. The DNA for the CDR3 is TGTGCCAGCCAACCGGGCCTGGGAACTGATACGCAGTATTTT.